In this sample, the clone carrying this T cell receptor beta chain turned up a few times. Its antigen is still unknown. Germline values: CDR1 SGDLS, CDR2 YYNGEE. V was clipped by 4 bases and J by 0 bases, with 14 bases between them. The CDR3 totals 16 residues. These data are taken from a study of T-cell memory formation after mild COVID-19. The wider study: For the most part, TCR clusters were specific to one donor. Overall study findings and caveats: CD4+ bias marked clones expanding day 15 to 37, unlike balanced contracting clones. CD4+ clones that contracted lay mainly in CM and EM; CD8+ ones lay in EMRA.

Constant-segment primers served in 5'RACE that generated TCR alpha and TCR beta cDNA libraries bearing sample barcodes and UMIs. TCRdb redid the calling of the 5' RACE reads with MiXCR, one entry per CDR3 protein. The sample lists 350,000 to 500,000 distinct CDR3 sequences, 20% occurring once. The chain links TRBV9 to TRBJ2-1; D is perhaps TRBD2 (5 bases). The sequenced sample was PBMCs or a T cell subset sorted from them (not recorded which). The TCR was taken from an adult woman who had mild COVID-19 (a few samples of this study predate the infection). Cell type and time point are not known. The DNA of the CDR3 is TGTGCCAGCAGCCCAAGAGGACTGAGCTCCTACAATGAGCAGTTCTTC. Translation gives CASSPRGLSSYNEQFF.